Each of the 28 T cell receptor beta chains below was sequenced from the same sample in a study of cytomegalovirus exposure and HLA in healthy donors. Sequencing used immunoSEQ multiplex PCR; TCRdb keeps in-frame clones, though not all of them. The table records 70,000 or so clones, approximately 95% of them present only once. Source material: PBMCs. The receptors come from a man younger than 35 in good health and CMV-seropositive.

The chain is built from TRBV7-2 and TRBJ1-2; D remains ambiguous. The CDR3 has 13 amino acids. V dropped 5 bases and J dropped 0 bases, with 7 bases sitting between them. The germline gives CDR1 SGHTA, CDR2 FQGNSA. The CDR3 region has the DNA TGTGCCAGCAGCCCGAGCTCTAACTATGGCTACACCTTC. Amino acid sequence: CASSPSSNYGYTF.

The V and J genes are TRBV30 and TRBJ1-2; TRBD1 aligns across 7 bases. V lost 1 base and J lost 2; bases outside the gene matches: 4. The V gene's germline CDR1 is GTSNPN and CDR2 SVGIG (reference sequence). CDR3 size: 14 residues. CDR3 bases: TGTGCCTGGAGTGCCCGACAGGGCAACTATGGCTACACCTTC. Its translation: CAWSARQGNYGYTF.

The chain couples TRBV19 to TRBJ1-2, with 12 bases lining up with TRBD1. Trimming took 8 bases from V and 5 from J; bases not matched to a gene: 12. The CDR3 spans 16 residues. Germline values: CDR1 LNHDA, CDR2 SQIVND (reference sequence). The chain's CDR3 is CASHFTGTGGSYGYTF. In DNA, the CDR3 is TGTGCCAGTCATTTTACCGGGACAGGGGGCTCTTATGGCTACACCTTC.

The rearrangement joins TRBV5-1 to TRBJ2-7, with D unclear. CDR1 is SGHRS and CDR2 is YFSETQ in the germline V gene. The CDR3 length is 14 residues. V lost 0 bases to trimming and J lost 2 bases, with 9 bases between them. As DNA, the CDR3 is TGCGCCAGCAGCTTGGGGCCCCAAACCTACGAGCAGTACTTC. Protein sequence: CASSLGPQTYEQYF.

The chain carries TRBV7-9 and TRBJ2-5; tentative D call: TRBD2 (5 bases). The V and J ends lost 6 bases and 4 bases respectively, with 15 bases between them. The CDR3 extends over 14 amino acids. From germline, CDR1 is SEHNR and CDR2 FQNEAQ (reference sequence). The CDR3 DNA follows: TGTGCCAGCAGTTCCGTCCGGCGGGCAGAGACCCAGTACTTC. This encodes CASSSVRRAETQYF.

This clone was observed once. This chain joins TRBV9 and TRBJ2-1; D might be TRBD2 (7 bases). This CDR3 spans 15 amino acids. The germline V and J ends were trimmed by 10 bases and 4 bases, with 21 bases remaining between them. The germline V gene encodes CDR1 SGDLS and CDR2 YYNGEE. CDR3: CASSRGDTRYNEQFF. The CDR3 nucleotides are TGTGCCTCCAGCCGGGGGGACACACGATACAATGAGCAGTTCTTC.

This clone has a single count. CDR3: CASSPIAGGSDTQYF. The CDR3 DNA reads TGTGCCAGCAGCCCTATAGCGGGAGGCTCAGATACGCAGTATTTT. V usage is TRBV6-6 and J usage is TRBJ2-3; 10 positions agree with TRBD2. The CDR3 covers 15 residues. V dropped 6 bases and J dropped 4; count of bases not matched to a gene: 7. The germline V gene has CDR1 MNHNY and CDR2 SVGAGI (reference sequence).

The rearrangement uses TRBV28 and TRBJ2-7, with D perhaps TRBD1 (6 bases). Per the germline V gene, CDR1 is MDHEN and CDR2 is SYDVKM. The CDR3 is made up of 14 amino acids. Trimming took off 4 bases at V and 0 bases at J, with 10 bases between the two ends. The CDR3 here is CASSSLDSSYEQYF. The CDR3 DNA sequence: TGTGCCAGCAGTTCCCTGGACAGCTCCTACGAGCAGTACTTC.

CDR3 residues: CASSQPGQGHYEQYF. CDR3 nucleotide sequence: TGCGCCAGCAGCCAACCCGGACAGGGTCACTACGAGCAGTACTTC. The V and J genes are TRBV4-1 and TRBJ2-7; 8 bases are shared with TRBD1. V shed 2 bases, J shed 3 bases, and the junction held 6 bases outside the gene matches. Germline V gives CDR1 MGHRA, CDR2 YSYEKL. The CDR3 loop spans 15 amino acids.

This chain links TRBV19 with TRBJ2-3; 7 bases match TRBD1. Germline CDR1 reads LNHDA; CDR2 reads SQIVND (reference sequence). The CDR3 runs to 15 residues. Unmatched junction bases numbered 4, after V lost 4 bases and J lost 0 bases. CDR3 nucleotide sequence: TGTGCCAGTAGTAAAACAGGGGAAAGCACAGATACGCAGTATTTT. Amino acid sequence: CASSKTGESTDTQYF.

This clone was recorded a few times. CDR3 in DNA: TGTGCCAGCTCATCATACGACAGGCATAACACTGAAGCTTTCTTT. Translated, it gives CASSSYDRHNTEAFF. The chain joins TRBV18 to TRBJ1-1; tentative D call: TRBD1 (6 bases). The CDR3 totals 15 residues. The V gene lost 5 bases and the J gene lost 2 bases, with 15 bases spanning the gap. The germline CDR1 and CDR2 sequences are KGHSH and LQKENI.

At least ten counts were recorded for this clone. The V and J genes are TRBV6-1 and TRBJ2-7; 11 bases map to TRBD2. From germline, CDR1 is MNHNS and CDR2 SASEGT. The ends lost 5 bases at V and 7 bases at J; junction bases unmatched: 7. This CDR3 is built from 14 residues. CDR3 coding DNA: TGTGCCAGCAGTTCTAGCGGGAGGACGGGGGAGCAGTACTTC. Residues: CASSSSGRTGEQYF.

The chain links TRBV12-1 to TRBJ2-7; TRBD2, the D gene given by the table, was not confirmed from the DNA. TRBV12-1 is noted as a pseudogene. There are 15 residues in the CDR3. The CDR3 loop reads CASSTTSGSSYEQYF. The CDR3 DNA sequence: TGTGCCAGCAGCACCACTAGCGGGAGCTCCTACGAGCAGTACTTC.

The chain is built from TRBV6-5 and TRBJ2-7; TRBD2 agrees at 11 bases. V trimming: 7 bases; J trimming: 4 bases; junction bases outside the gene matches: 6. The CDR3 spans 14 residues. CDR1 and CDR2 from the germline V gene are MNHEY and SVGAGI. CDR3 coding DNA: TGTGCCAGCATCCCGACTAGCGGGAAATACGAGCAGTACTTC. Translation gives CASIPTSGKYEQYF.

In DNA form, the CDR3 reads TGTGCCTGGAGTCTAAGGGGCACTAATGAAAAACTGTTTTTT. Translating gives CAWSLRGTNEKLFF. The rearrangement links TRBV30 to TRBJ1-4; possibly TRBD1 for D (5 bases). The CDR3 has 14 residues. The V end was cut by 2 bases, the J end by 2 bases, with 9 bases between. Germline V lookup: CDR1 GTSNPN, CDR2 SVGIG (reference sequence). Drawing the rest from reference TRBV30 and TRBJ1-4, the complete variable domain is SQTIHQWPATLVQPVGSPLSLECTVEGTSNPNLYWYRQAAGRGLQLLFYSVGIGQISSEVPQNLSASRPQDRQFILSSKKLLLSDSGFYLCAWSLRGTNEKLFFGSGTQLSVL.

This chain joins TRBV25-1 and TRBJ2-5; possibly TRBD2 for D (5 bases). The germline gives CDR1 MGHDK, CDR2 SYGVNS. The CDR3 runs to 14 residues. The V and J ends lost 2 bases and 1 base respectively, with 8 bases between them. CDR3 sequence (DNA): TGTGCCAGCAGTGAAAACGCGGGCCAAGAGACCCAGTACTTC. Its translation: CASSENAGQETQYF.

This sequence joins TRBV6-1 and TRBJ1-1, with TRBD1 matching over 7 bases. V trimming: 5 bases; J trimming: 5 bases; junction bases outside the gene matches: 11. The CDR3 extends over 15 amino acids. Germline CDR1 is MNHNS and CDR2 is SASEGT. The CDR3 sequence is CASSSTAGGTTEAFF. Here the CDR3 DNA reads TGTGCCAGCAGTTCTACAGCAGGGGGGACGACTGAAGCTTTCTTT.

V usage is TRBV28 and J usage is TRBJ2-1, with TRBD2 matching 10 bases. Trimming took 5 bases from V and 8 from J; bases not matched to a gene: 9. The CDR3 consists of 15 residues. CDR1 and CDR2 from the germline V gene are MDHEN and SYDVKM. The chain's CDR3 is CASSPFRAGGDEQFF. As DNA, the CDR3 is TGTGCCAGCAGTCCGTTTAGAGCGGGAGGGGATGAGCAGTTCTTC.

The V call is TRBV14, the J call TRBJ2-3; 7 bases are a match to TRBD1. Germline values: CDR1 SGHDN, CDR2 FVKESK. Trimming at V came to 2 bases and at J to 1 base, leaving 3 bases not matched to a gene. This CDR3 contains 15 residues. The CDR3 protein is CASSQRTGGTDTQYF. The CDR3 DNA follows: TGTGCCAGCAGCCAACGGACAGGAGGCACAGATACGCAGTATTTT. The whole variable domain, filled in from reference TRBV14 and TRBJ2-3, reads EAGVTQFPSHSVIEKGQTVTLRCDPISGHDNLYWYRRVMGKEIKFLLHFVKESKQDESGMPNNRFLAERTGGTYSTLKVQPAELEDSGVYFCASSQRTGGTDTQYFGPGTRLTVL.

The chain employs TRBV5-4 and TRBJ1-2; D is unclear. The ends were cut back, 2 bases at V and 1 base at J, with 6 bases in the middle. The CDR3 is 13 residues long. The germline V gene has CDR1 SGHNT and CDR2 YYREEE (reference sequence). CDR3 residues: CASSLGGNYGYTF. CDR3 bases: TGTGCCAGCAGCTTAGGCGGTAACTATGGCTACACCTTC. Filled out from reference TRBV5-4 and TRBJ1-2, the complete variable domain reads ETGVTQSPTHLIKTRGQQVTLRCSSQSGHNTVSWYQQALGQGPQFIFQYYREEENGRGNFPPRFSGLQFPNYSSELNVNALELDDSALYLCASSLGGNYGYTFGSGTRLTVV.

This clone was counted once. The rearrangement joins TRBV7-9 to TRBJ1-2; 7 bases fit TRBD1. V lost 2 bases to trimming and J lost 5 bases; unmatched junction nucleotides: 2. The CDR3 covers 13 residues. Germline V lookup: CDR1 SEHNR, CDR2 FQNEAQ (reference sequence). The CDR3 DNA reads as TGTGCCAGCAGCTTACAGGGGGAATATGGCTACACCTTC. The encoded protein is CASSLQGEYGYTF.

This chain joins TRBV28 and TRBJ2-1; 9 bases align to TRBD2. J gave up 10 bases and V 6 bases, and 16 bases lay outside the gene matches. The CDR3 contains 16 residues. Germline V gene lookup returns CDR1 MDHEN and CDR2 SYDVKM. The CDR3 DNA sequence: TGTGCCAGCAGACGCCCCATTAGCGGGAGTGGCGGAGAGCAGTTCTTC. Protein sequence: CASRRPISGSGGEQFF.

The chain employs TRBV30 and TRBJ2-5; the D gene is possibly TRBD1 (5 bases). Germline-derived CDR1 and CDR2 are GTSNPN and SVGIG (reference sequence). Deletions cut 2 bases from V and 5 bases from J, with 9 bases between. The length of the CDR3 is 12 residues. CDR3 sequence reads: CAWSRGRETQYF. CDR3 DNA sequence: TGTGCCTGGAGTAGGGGCCGGGAGACCCAGTACTTC.

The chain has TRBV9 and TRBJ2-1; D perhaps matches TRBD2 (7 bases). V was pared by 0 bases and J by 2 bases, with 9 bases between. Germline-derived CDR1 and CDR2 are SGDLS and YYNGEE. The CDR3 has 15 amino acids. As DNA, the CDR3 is TGTGCCAGCAGCGTAGGAGGGGGGGCCTACAATGAGCAGTTCTTC. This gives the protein CASSVGGGAYNEQFF. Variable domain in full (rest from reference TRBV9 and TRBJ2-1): DSGVTQTPKHLITATGQRVTLRCSPRSGDLSVYWYQQSLDQGLQFLIQYYNGEERAKGNILERFSAQQFPDLHSELNLSSLELGDSALYFCASSVGGGAYNEQFFGPGTRLTVL.

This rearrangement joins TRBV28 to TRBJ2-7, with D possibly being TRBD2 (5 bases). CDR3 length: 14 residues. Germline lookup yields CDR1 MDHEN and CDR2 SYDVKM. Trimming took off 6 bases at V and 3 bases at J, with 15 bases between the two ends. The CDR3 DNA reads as TGTGCCAGCAGGGGCGGGCAGATAAACTACGAGCAGTACTTC. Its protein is CASRGGQINYEQYF.

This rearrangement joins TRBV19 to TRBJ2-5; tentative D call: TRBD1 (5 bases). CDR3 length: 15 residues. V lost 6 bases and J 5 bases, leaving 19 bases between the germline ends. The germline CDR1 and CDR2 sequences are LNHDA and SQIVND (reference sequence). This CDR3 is CASSAPLQGMETQYF. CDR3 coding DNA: TGTGCCAGTAGCGCCCCTCTCCAGGGTATGGAGACCCAGTACTTC.

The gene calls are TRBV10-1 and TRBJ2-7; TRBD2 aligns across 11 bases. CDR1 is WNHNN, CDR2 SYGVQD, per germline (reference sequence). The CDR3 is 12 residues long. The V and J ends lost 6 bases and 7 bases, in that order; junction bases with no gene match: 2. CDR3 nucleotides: TGCGCCAGCAGCGGGACTAGCGGAGAGCAGTACTTC. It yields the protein CASSGTSGEQYF.

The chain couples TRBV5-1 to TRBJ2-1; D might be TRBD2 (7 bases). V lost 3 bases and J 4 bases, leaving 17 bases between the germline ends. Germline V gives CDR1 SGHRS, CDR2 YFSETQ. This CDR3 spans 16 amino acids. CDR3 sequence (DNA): TGCGCCAGCAGCTGGGGGCGGGCTAGCGGATACAATGAGCAGTTCTTC. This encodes CASSWGRASGYNEQFF. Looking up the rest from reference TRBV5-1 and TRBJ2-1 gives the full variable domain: KAGVTQTPRYLIKTRGQQVTLSCSPISGHRSVSWYQQTPGQGLQFLFEYFSETQRNKGNFPGRFSGRQFSNSRSEMNVSTLELGDSALYLCASSWGRASGYNEQFFGPGTRLTVL.